This T cell receptor beta chain originates from a study of identical twins. Study results and limitations: Cross-sectional statistical analysis was relied on for the conclusions, without the same donors being followed. Monozygotic twin pairs showed more out-of-frame TCR alpha sharing than models estimated.

The CDR3 covers 15 residues. With V trimmed by 6 bases and J by 4 bases, 11 bases remained unmatched. Germline CDR1 reads DFQATT; CDR2 reads SNEGSKA (reference sequence). Comment on this clonotype: What it binds is not known.

TCRdb reanalysed the 5' RACE reads using MiXCR and keeps one entry per CDR3 protein. The sample lists approximately 500,000 distinct CDR3 sequences, 24% occurring once. These records were also assigned to another study, of T cells expressing NK-cell markers. That study adds: The TCR beta repertoires originated in sorted CD3+CD56+NKG2C+, CD3+CD56+NKG2C- and CD3+CD56-NKG2C+ T cells. Dominance of the CD3+CD56-NKG2C+ fraction by these clonotypes also held in a handful of donors.

The clonotype comes from a woman aged 18-29 years in good health. The sequenced material came from CD4+ T cells sorted from blood. This chain joins TRBV20-1 and TRBJ2-2, with 7 nucleotides matching TRBD2. CDR3 region: CSARAPGGRTGELFF. The CDR3 DNA sequence: TGCAGTGCGAGGGCCCCGGGAGGTCGCACCGGGGAGCTGTTTTTT.